One and the same sample provided the 2 T cell receptor beta chains below, sequenced in a study of shared clonotypes between healthy human individuals (dated by TCRdb to the early 2020s). CD8 naive samples were CD45RO-negative cells positively selected for CCR7, giving a CD45RA+CCR7+ population that excluded TemRA cells. Library construction relied on the immunoSEQ multiplex PCR assay. Drawn from immuneACCESS, this table holds only the in-frame rearrangements with V and J called that TCRdb kept. Clones are partly lost; checked studies trace under half to an unresolved V gene and leave the rest unexplained. The sample table lists about 2.1 million clones, just under 95% of them with a count of one. The ten largest clonotypes hold more than 1.5% of the sample. The sequenced material came from naive CD8+ T cells from PBMCs. Taken with the paper, the label for cell subset or site translates to: CD45RA+CCR7+. These TCRs come from a man aged 18 to 29 in good health. Some clones in this sample may be carry-over from other donors' samples.

This clone was detected once. The chain is built from TRBV6-1 and TRBJ2-1; TRBD2 might be the D (6 bases). Trimming pared 6 bases from V and 5 bases from J, leaving 11 bases between. In germline, CDR1 is MNHNS, CDR2 SASEGT. The CDR3 has 13 amino acids. CDR3 bases: TGTGCCAGCAGGGTGTCTAGCGACAATGAGCAGTTCTTC. Residues: CASRVSSDNEQFF.

V is TRBV27 and J is TRBJ1-1; D unresolved. Trimming pared 4 bases from V and 8 bases from J, leaving 14 bases between. Germline CDR1 and CDR2: MNHEY and SMNVEV (reference sequence). The CDR3 length is 13 residues. The CDR3 sequence is CASSSPAGREAFF. CDR3 DNA: TGTGCCAGCAGTTCCCCCGCAGGAAGGGAAGCTTTCTTT.